This entry concerns a single T cell receptor beta chain. Germline V gene sequence: CDR1 MNHEY, CDR2 SMNVEV (reference sequence). CDR3 size: 14 residues. Production of TCR beta libraries used UMI-labeled 5' RACE as the method. From the 5' RACE reads, TCRdb lists one entry per CDR3 protein and no DNA. The specimen's table records thousands of distinct CDR3 sequences. TPEX cells were early memory CD8+ T cells (CCR7+ PD-1+ TIGIT+) that had exhausted-like traits. This specimen comes from a study of human CD8 memory T cell subsets. The chain recombines TRBV27 with TRBJ2-1; TCRdb returns TRBD1, unconfirmable since there is no DNA. The source of this sequence is a human donor in good health. The sample consisted of CD8+ T cells from PBMCs. CDR3 residues: CASSPLDSLNEQFF.